This T cell receptor beta chain was retrieved from a study of cytomegalovirus exposure and HLA in healthy donors. Regarding the study as a whole: Relative to the roughly 700-donor mean, N-insertions were reportedly fewer in an Asian-associated ancestry cluster in a later analysis. Later analysis identified a missense DCLRE1C variant that was linked to TCR beta V- and J-gene trimming.

In the PCR, 60 Vbeta and 13 Jbeta primers were used. The repertoire was sequenced with immunoSEQ multiplex PCR; TCRdb's copy has only in-frame clones and lacks some. The table has about 130,000 clones, around 75% seen once. V gave up 5 bases and J gave up 7 bases; unmatched junction bases: 7. Germline V gene data show CDR1 as MNHEY and CDR2 as SMNVEV (reference sequence). This CDR3 has 13 residues. Only one count was recorded for this clone. No antigen is known for it. Healthy donors of bone marrow made up the group. This sequence joins TRBV27 and TRBJ2-7, with TRBD1 matching over 8 bases. The specimen was PBMCs. This receptor was identified in a man aged 25 to 40 in good health and CMV-seronegative. Here the CDR3 DNA reads TGTGCCAGCAGTATTGGACAGGGAGGAGAGCAGTACTTC. As protein: CASSIGQGGEQYF.